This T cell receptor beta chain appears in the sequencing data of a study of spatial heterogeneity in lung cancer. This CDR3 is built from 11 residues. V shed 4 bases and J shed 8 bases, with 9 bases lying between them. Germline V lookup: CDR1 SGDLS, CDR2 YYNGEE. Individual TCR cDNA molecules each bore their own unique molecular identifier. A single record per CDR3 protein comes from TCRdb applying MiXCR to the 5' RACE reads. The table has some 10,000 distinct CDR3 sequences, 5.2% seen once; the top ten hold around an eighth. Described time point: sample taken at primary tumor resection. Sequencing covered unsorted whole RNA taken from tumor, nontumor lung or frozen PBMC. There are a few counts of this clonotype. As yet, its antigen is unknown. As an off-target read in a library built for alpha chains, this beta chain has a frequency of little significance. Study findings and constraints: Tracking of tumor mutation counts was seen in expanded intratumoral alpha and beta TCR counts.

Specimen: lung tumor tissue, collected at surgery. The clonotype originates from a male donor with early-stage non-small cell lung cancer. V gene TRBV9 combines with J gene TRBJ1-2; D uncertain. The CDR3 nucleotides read TGTGCCAGCAGCTCGGAAAAGGGCTACACCTTC. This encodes CASSSEKGYTF.